These 13 T cell receptor beta chains originate from one sample sequenced in a study of patients and donors after allogeneic stem cell transplantation. TCRdb reprocessed the RT-PCR reads via MiXCR and lists one record per CDR3 protein. The sample carries hundreds of thousands of distinct CDR3 sequences, less than 15% recorded once. The sequenced sample was blood, either unsorted or a sorted T cell fraction (not recorded which). These receptors all come from a human donor who was either an allogeneic HSCT recipient or a stem cell or donor lymphocyte infusion donor (not recorded which). It is not recorded whose cells these are; they may come from a transplant donor.

The table lists this clonotype with a few counts. V usage is TRBV7-9 and J usage is TRBJ1-1, with D perhaps TRBD1 (6 bases). V shed 3 bases and J shed 4 bases, with 15 bases lying between them. The germline V gene encodes CDR1 SEHNR and CDR2 FQNEAQ (reference sequence). The CDR3 runs to 15 residues. The CDR3, as DNA: TGTGCCAGCAGCTTCTTCACAGGGCTTGGCACTGAAGCTTTCTTT. Its protein is CASSFFTGLGTEAFF. The full variable domain, rest sourced from reference TRBV7-9 and TRBJ1-1, is DTGVSQNPRHKITKRGQNVTFRCDPISEHNRLYWYRQTLGQGPEFLTYFQNEAQLEKSRLLSDRFSAERPKGSFSTLEIQRTEQGDSAMYLCASSFFTGLGTEAFFGQGTRLTVV.

This clonotype occurred many times. The J gene is TRBJ1-1, the V gene TRBV12-3 or TRBV12-4; D is undetermined. The CDR3 is 13 amino acids. Between the trimmed V and J ends, which lost 4 bases and 0 bases, there was a span of 6 bases. The CDR3, as DNA: TGTGCCAGCAGTTGGGCTGTGAACACTGAAGCTTTCTTT. Translation gives CASSWAVNTEAFF.

V gene TRBV6-2 or TRBV6-3 combines with J gene TRBJ2-4; D unresolved. The CDR3 contains 15 residues. V was clipped by 6 bases and J by 0 bases, with 12 bases between them. Germline CDR1 is MNHEY and CDR2 is SVGEGT. CDR3 protein: CASSHLELAKNIQYF. DNA of the CDR3: TGTGCCAGCAGCCACCTTGAACTAGCCAAAAACATTCAGTACTTC.

CDR3 bases: TGTGCCAGCAGGGCAGGCCGGACAGGGACTAATGAAAAACTGTTTTTT. It specifies CASRAGRTGTNEKLFF. The V gene is TRBV6-1, the J gene TRBJ1-4, with 8 positions matching TRBD1. From germline, CDR1 is MNHNS and CDR2 SASEGT. The CDR3 spans 16 residues. The V segment lost 6 bases and the J segment 2 bases; nucleotides outside the gene matches: 8.

J is TRBJ2-1 and V is TRBV7-3, with 7 nucleotides matching TRBD1. The germline V gene encodes CDR1 SGHTA and CDR2 FQGTGA. V lost 5 bases and J lost 5; bases outside the gene matches: 9. The CDR3 totals 15 residues. CDR3 region: CASSTRRDSHNEQFF. The CDR3 DNA reads as TGTGCCAGCAGCACTCGAAGGGACAGCCACAATGAGCAGTTCTTC.

The V gene is TRBV20-1, the J gene TRBJ1-6; a weak D match, TRBD1 (5 bases). The CDR3 has 17 amino acids. V was cut by 0 bases and J by 7 bases, with 19 bases left in between. Germline V gives CDR1 DFQATT, CDR2 SNEGSKA (reference sequence). The chain's CDR3 is CSARDSVGGVWNSPLHF. As DNA, the CDR3 is TGCAGTGCTAGAGATTCCGTTGGGGGGGTCTGGAATTCACCCCTCCACTTT.

In its sample, this clonotype is medium-sized. Sequence at one end of the junction differs from germline and may be a read error. The gene calls are TRBV12-3 or TRBV12-4 and TRBJ1-1; 8 bases are a match to TRBD1. The CDR3 runs to 14 residues. The chain's CDR3 is CASSSGQGNTEAFF. The DNA of the CDR3 is TGCGCCAGCAGCTCAGGACAGGGGAACACTGAAGCTTTCTTT.

This clonotype was seen only a few times. This chain's CDR3 is CASREEWGGRETQYF. The DNA of the CDR3 is TGTGCCAGCAGGGAGGAGTGGGGGGGCCGGGAGACCCAGTACTTC. V and J are TRBV7-2 and TRBJ2-5, with D possibly matching TRBD2 (7 bases). The CDR3 length is 15 residues. Germline values: CDR1 SGHTA, CDR2 FQGNSA. V lost 6 bases to trimming and J lost 5 bases, with 19 bases between them.

This chain connects TRBV11-3 to TRBJ2-2; D is tentatively TRBD1 or TRBD2 (5 bases each). Germline values: CDR1 SGHNT, CDR2 YENEEA. The length of the CDR3 is 16 residues. The V end was cut by 5 bases, the J end by 3 bases, with 16 bases between. The CDR3 spells CASSPMGRDDTGELFF. In DNA form, the CDR3 reads TGTGCCAGCAGCCCAATGGGACGCGACGACACCGGGGAGCTGTTTTTT.

This clonotype turned up a few times. This chain joins TRBV6-1 and TRBJ2-7; weak D call: TRBD1 (5 bases). The CDR3 has 15 residues. Germline values: CDR1 MNHNS, CDR2 SASEGT. The V and J ends lost 6 bases and 1 base respectively, with 16 bases between them. Here the CDR3 DNA reads TGTGCCAGCAGACCGACAGATTTCGGGTCCTACGAGCAGTACTTC. This translates into CASRPTDFGSYEQYF.

This chain uses TRBV20-1 with TRBJ2-1; the match to TRBD2 covers 8 bases. Germline CDR1 is DFQATT and CDR2 is SNEGSKA (reference sequence). Trimming cost V 1 base and J 9 bases; bases outside gene matches: 8. This CDR3 is built from 14 residues. The CDR3 here is CSARGAGEYGEQFF. DNA for the CDR3: TGCAGTGCTAGAGGAGCGGGGGAGTATGGTGAGCAGTTCTTC.

V is TRBV6-4 and J is TRBJ2-1; either TRBD1 or TRBD2 may fit D (6 bases each). The CDR3 spans 15 residues. In germline, CDR1 is MRHNA, CDR2 SNTAGT. V gave up 6 bases and J gave up 7 bases, with 19 bases separating them. CDR3 DNA sequence: TGTGCCAGCAGCGAGGAGGGGGGCGCTGGAAATGAGCAGTTCTTC. Protein product: CASSEEGGAGNEQFF.

This chain joins TRBV6-1 and TRBJ2-1; 12 nucleotides align to TRBD2. The CDR3 covers 15 residues. Trimming at V came to 6 bases and at J to 3 bases, leaving 3 bases not matched to a gene. Germline loops: CDR1 MNHNS, CDR2 SASEGT. This CDR3 is CASRPSGGDYNEQFF. CDR3 bases: TGTGCCAGCAGGCCTAGCGGGGGGGACTACAATGAGCAGTTCTTC.